Included here is one T cell receptor beta chain sequence, with context. Germline CDR1 reads SGHDN; CDR2 reads FVKESK. The CDR3 covers 15 residues. V lost 2 bases to trimming and J lost 2 bases; unmatched junction nucleotides: 4. The data were taken from a study of T cell changes during pregnancy in multiple sclerosis. The repertoire was sequenced with immunoSEQ multiplex PCR; TCRdb's copy has only in-frame clones and lacks some. The sample includes over 50,000 clones, 80% to 95% seen only once; the top ten take about 2.5%. The rearrangement links TRBV14 to TRBJ2-7; 9 positions match TRBD1. Source: peripheral blood, taken in the first trimester of pregnancy. This TCR came from a female donor with multiple sclerosis, enrolled in a pregnancy study. The CDR3 spells CASSQFWDRAYEQYF. CDR3 DNA: TGTGCCAGCAGCCAATTCTGGGACAGGGCCTACGAGCAGTACTTC.